This T cell receptor beta chain was retrieved from a study of T cells after yellow fever vaccination. There are 14 residues in the CDR3. V was clipped by 0 bases and J by 1 base, with 5 bases between them. Germline CDR1 is ENHRY and CDR2 is SYGVKD. TCRdb reprocessed the 5' RACE reads via MiXCR and lists one record per CDR3 protein. The top ten clones hold around 2.3% of a sample with roughly 150,000 distinct CDR3 sequences, more than 5.5% of them seen once. The chain joins TRBV10-3 to TRBJ2-3, with D hard to call. The receptor's source is a man between 18 and 29 years old who received the YFV17D yellow fever vaccine. The sequencing used CD4+ T cells sorted from PBMCs, collected around 5 days after the first yellow fever vaccination. The CDR3 DNA reads TGTGCCATCAGTGAGTCGATTGGCACAGATACGCAGTATTTT. Encoded protein: CAISESIGTDTQYF.